A selection of T cell receptor beta chains follows, all from one sample in a study of blood T cells in healthy people across ages. TCRdb reanalysed the 5' RACE reads using MiXCR and keeps one entry per CDR3 protein. The sample shows fewer than 750,000 distinct CDR3 sequences, around 50% of them seen only once. The sequenced material came from blood. Every receptor here comes from a man older than 75 in good health. The CDR3 runs from the conserved cysteine through the conserved F or W. Each record gives: V gene, J gene, CDR3 protein.

TRBV20-1	TRBJ2-1	CSARDPLTSGRSGNEQFF
TRBV5-4	TRBJ1-2	CASSSTGEGGYTF
TRBV6-2/TRBV6-3	TRBJ1-5	CASRSTGYNQPQHF
TRBV20-1	TRBJ2-7	CSAVGGLSYEQYF
TRBV11-2	TRBJ2-5	CASSSWRGTPGETQYF
TRBV5-1	TRBJ2-5	CASWGLAGETQYF
TRBV20-1	TRBJ2-1	CSARGRLIYNEQFF
TRBV20-1	TRBJ1-2	CSAFARSYGYTF
TRBV5-1	TRBJ2-2	CASSLVFRTGNTGELFF
TRBV27	TRBJ2-5	CASSSHAGAYKQYF
TRBV6-5	TRBJ2-6	CASSYSTRSGANVLTF
TRBV6-2/TRBV6-3	TRBJ2-3	CASRTGATDTQYF
TRBV4-1	TRBJ1-1	CASSQLLLQGADTEAFF
TRBV7-2	TRBJ1-6	CASSLVRTETSPLHF
TRBV9	NA	CASSPIRGGNEQYF
TRBV5-1	TRBJ1-2	CASSLEDSYYGYTF
TRBV20-1	TRBJ2-7	CSAPGLVTPDEQYF
TRBV20-1	TRBJ1-5	CSARGSGSQPQHF
TRBV6-2/TRBV6-3	TRBJ2-3	CASSSLGVWTDTQYF
TRBV6-6	TRBJ2-2	CASSYGRLAGRGTGELFF
TRBV4-3	TRBJ2-2	CASSQDLGQGITGELFF
TRBV7-2	TRBJ1-2	CASSLVPGTGGYGYGYTF
TRBV4-2	TRBJ2-1	CASSQDQGTNNEQFF
TRBV4-1	TRBJ2-5	CASSQERLQVDEQYF
TRBV20-1	TRBJ1-1	CSARDQGGEAFF
TRBV7-2	NA	CASSLGIGRKETQYF
TRBV20-1	TRBJ2-7	CSARPTSGTADYEQYF
TRBV18	TRBJ2-3	CASQDSLRDTQYF
TRBV2	TRBJ2-5	CASSERSGGLYEQYF
TRBV2	TRBJ2-4	CASSADRGPNKFKNIQYF
TRBV6-5	TRBJ1-5	CASSLQGGGVQHF
TRBV7-9	TRBJ2-4	CASSHEVAKNIQYF
TRBV18	TRBJ2-7	CASSPTPNSYEQYF
TRBV6-6	TRBJ2-6	CASSRDRGSGANVLTF
TRBV6-5	TRBJ2-7	CASSNGLDWSYEQYF
TRBV7-2	TRBJ1-1	CASSLGPGNTEAFF
TRBV4-1	NA	CASSPGQILYEQYF
TRBV20-1	TRBJ2-3	CSVLAPLEGSTDTQYF
TRBV6-5	TRBJ2-2	CASSYSTGLAGVNTGELFF
TRBV7-2	TRBJ2-3	CASSLAGGGDTQYF
TRBV29-1	TRBJ2-7	CSVLKLGTGISYEQYF
TRBV28	TRBJ2-7	CASSSPGTGGYEQYF